Below are 16 T cell receptor beta chains sequenced from a single sample in a study of blood T cell repertoires in COVID-19. Clones were read by immunoSEQ multiplex PCR, and TCRdb kept only the in-frame ones, dropping some. The sample contains around 61,000 clones, about 81% of which appear only once. The sequenced material came from peripheral blood. The origin of the receptors is a man older than 75 with acute or convalescent COVID-19.

The chain links TRBV28 to TRBJ1-5; D unresolved. The V gene's germline CDR1 is MDHEN and CDR2 SYDVKM. The CDR3 totals 14 residues. V was shortened by 6 bases and J by 5 bases, with 14 bases between the two germline ends. CDR3: CASSLQGQDQPQHF. The DNA of the CDR3 is TGTGCCAGCAGCCTCCAAGGTCAGGATCAGCCCCAGCATTTT.

The chain combines TRBV28 with TRBJ2-1; tentatively, D is TRBD2 (5 bases). CDR1 is MDHEN, CDR2 SYDVKM, per germline. The CDR3 has 14 amino acids. Trimming removed 5 bases from V and 8 bases from J, with 16 bases in between. In DNA, the CDR3 is TGTGCCAGCAGTCCTCTTATGTCGGGGTATGAGCAGTTCTTC. Amino acids: CASSPLMSGYEQFF.

The rearrangement uses TRBV11-2 and TRBJ2-4, with 13 positions matching TRBD2. The germline CDR1 and CDR2 sequences are SGHAT and FQNNGV. There are 17 residues in the CDR3. The junction had 10 bases not matched to a gene; V was cut back by 5 bases and J by 6 bases. DNA for the CDR3: TGTGCCAGCAGCCCTGAGGCCGGGACTAGCGGGGTAAACATTCAGTACTTC. Protein product: CASSPEAGTSGVNIQYF.

The chain uses TRBV5-1 and TRBJ2-1; 9 positions agree with TRBD2. V gave up 1 base and J gave up 4 bases; unmatched junction bases: 9. The germline gives CDR1 SGHRS, CDR2 YFSETQ. The CDR3 is made up of 17 amino acids. CDR3 nucleotides: TGCGCCAGCAGCTTGAAGTTGGTAAGCGGGAGGTACAATGAGCAGTTCTTC. Translated, it gives CASSLKLVSGRYNEQFF.

This clone was seen only once. The chain is built from TRBV7-2 and TRBJ1-1, with D uncertain. The CDR3 is 14 residues long. V shed 5 bases and J shed 5 bases, with 15 bases lying between them. From germline, CDR1 is SGHTA and CDR2 FQGNSA. As DNA, the CDR3 is TGTGCCAGCAGCCAAGACGGGTTAAATACTGAAGCTTTCTTT. Protein product: CASSQDGLNTEAFF.

This sequence joins TRBV11-2 and TRBJ2-5, with TRBD2 as a possible D gene (5 bases). CDR1 SGHAT and CDR2 FQNNGV come from the germline V gene. Trimming removed 5 bases from V and 4 bases from J, with 17 bases in between. The CDR3 sequence is 15 residues long. CDR3 region: CASSLGLLPRETQYF. The CDR3 nucleotides are TGTGCCAGCAGCCTCGGACTCCTTCCCCGAGAGACCCAGTACTTC. Combining the CDR3 with reference TRBV11-2 and TRBJ2-5 gives the whole variable domain EAGVAQSPRYKIIEKRQSVAFWCNPISGHATLYWYQQILGQGPKLLIQFQNNGVVDDSQLPKDRFSAERLKGVDSTLKIQPAKLEDSAVYLCASSLGLLPRETQYFGPGTRLLVL.

The gene calls are TRBV4-1 and TRBJ1-5; 9 nucleotides align to TRBD1. Germline CDR1 is MGHRA and CDR2 is YSYEKL. V was clipped by 2 bases and J by 0 bases; unmatched bases: 8. This CDR3 comprises 18 residues. The CDR3 is CASSQLLRGQGSNQPQHF. The CDR3 bases are TGCGCCAGCAGCCAACTTCTGAGGGGACAGGGTAGCAATCAGCCCCAGCATTTT.

The rearrangement uses TRBV7-9 and TRBJ2-7; the D gene is possibly TRBD1 (6 bases). Germline loops: CDR1 SEHNR, CDR2 FQNEAQ (reference sequence). The germline V and J ends were trimmed by 1 base and 0 bases, with 7 bases remaining between them. The CDR3 length is 14 residues. CDR3 loop: CASSLGQVSYEQYF. DNA for the CDR3: TGTGCCAGCAGCTTAGGACAGGTCTCCTACGAGCAGTACTTC.

V usage is TRBV12-5 and J usage is TRBJ2-1; TRBD2 matches 12 bases. The germline V gene encodes CDR1 LGHNT and CDR2 FRNRAP. V lost 5 bases to trimming and J lost 9 bases; unmatched junction nucleotides: 11. This CDR3 has 16 amino acids. The CDR3 protein is CASGPTATSGRTEQFF. The CDR3 nucleotides read TGTGCTAGTGGTCCCACTGCCACTAGCGGGAGGACTGAGCAGTTCTTC. The variable domain in full, completed from reference TRBV12-5 and TRBJ2-1, reads DARVTQTPRHKVTEMGQEVTMRCQPILGHNTVFWYRQTMMQGLELLAYFRNRAPLDDSGMPKDRFSAEMPDATLATLKIQPSEPRDSAVYFCASGPTATSGRTEQFFGPGTRLTVL.

This chain uses TRBV6-5 with TRBJ1-1, with TRBD1 matching over 9 bases. Germline V lookup: CDR1 MNHEY, CDR2 SVGAGI. V was pared by 2 bases and J by 5 bases, with 3 bases of the junction left unmatched. The CDR3 has 14 residues. The CDR3 here is CASSYGQGSTEAFF. The CDR3 nucleotides are TGTGCCAGCAGTTACGGACAGGGGTCGACTGAAGCTTTCTTT.

The rearrangement uses TRBV29-1 and TRBJ2-1, with D tentatively TRBD2 (6 bases). The CDR3 runs to 14 residues. Per germline, CDR1 SQVTM and CDR2 ANQGSEA. Trimming left V 7 bases short and J 0 bases short, with 13 bases between. The CDR3 bases are TGCAGCGGTGGGGGGTTAAGCTCCTACAATGAGCAGTTCTTC. Translation gives CSGGGLSSYNEQFF.

This clone was seen just once. The chain is built from TRBV4-2 and TRBJ1-1; D may be TRBD1 (6 bases). The germline V gene encodes CDR1 LGHNA and CDR2 YNFKEQ. CDR3 length: 15 amino acids. Between the trimmed V and J ends, which lost 4 bases and 0 bases, there was a span of 12 bases. The CDR3 loop reads CASSREGGLNTEAFF. The DNA of the CDR3 is TGTGCCAGCAGCCGGGAGGGGGGGCTGAACACTGAAGCTTTCTTT.

V gene TRBV7-2 combines with J gene TRBJ2-1; 7 bases map to TRBD1. V lost 6 bases and J lost 7; bases outside the gene matches: 9. The CDR3 runs 14 residues. CDR1 and CDR2 from the germline V gene are SGHTA and FQGNSA. In DNA form, the CDR3 reads TGTGCCAGCAGTTTTCCGGGACAGACTAATGAGCAGTTCTTC. Translation: CASSFPGQTNEQFF.

This clone has more than one count but fewer than ten. The chain joins TRBV2 to TRBJ2-7; tentatively, D is TRBD1 (6 bases). The CDR3 length is 15 residues. V lost 7 bases to trimming and J lost 7 bases, with 23 bases between them. In germline, CDR1 is SNHLY, CDR2 FYNNEI. DNA for the CDR3: TGTGCCAGCACCGGTCTGAGGACAGATAAGTCGGAGCAGTACTTC. Amino acid sequence: CASTGLRTDKSEQYF. The entire variable domain, with the rest obtained from reference TRBV2 and TRBJ2-7, is as follows: EPEVTQTPSHQVTQMGQEVILRCVPISNHLYFYWYRQILGQKVEFLVSFYNNEISEKSEIFDDQFSVERPDGSNFTLKIRSTKLEDSAMYFCASTGLRTDKSEQYFGPGTRLTVT.

The chain employs TRBV5-1 and TRBJ2-1, with 7 bases fitting TRBD2. V shed 0 bases, J shed 4 bases, and the junction held 7 bases outside the gene matches. Per the germline V gene, CDR1 is SGHRS and CDR2 is YFSETQ. This CDR3 contains 16 residues. The CDR3 region has the DNA TGCGCCAGCAGCTTGGAGGCTAGCGGACCGTACAATGAGCAGTTCTTC. The encoded protein is CASSLEASGPYNEQFF.

The chain couples TRBV24-1 to TRBJ2-1, with D perhaps TRBD2 (6 bases). This CDR3 comprises 16 residues. The V end lost 7 bases, the J end lost 0 bases, and 15 bases lay between the germline ends. CDR1 is KGHDR and CDR2 is SFDVKD in the germline V gene. The CDR3 nucleotides read TGTGCCACCAGCGACTCCGGGACTGCCTCCTACAATGAGCAGTTCTTC. It is translated as CATSDSGTASYNEQFF.